This T cell receptor (beta chain) was sequenced during a study of T cell repertoires in cytomegalovirus infection. For the study at large: Shared public TCR beta signatures pointed to both CMV infection and a matching HLA type.

TCRdb reprocessed the reads with MiXCR, giving one entry per CDR3 protein. The data hold roughly 250,000 distinct CDR3 sequences, with approximately 13% observed a single time. V dropped 6 bases and J dropped 3 bases, with 15 bases sitting between them. The CDR3 is made up of 14 amino acids. Germline loops: CDR1 MDHEN, CDR2 SYDVKM. Study-wide results and limits: Predominance within the ex vivo response was attributable to HLA-C-restricted CMV-specific TCR beta clonotypes.

Concerning this clonotype: Antigen: not known.

V usage is TRBV28 and J usage is TRBJ2-7; TRBD1 is a possible D gene (6 bases). This receptor was taken from a human donor in good health (CMV status not recorded). Some clones in this sample may be carry-over from other donors' samples. Sequences were obtained from PBMCs. The CDR3 DNA reads as TGTGCCAGCAGCCCTCCGGGACACCTCTACGAGCAGTACTTC. Residues: CASSPPGHLYEQYF.